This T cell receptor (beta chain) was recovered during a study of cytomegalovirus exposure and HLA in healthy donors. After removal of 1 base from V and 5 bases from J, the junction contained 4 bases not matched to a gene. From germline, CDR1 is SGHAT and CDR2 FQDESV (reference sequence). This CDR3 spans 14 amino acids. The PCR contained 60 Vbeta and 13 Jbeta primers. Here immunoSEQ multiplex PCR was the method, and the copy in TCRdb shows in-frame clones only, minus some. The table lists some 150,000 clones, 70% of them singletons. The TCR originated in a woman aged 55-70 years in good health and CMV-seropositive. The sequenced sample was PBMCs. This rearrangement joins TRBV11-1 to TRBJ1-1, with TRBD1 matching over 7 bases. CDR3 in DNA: TGTGCCAGCAGCTTAGTGGCAGGGGGGACTGAAGCTTTCTTT. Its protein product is CASSLVAGGTEAFF. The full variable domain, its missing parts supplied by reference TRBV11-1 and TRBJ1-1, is EAEVAQSPRYKITEKSQAVAFWCDPISGHATLYWYRQILGQGPELLVQFQDESVVDDSQLPKDRFSAERLKGVDSTLKIQPAELGDSAMYLCASSLVAGGTEAFFGQGTRLTVV.